This is a list of T cell receptor beta chains from one sample in a study of vaccination and CD4 T cells after COVID-19. For these TCRs, the target antigens are not known. TCRdb reanalysed the PCR reads using MiXCR and keeps one entry per CDR3 protein. The sample carries approximately 11,000 distinct CDR3 sequences, around 41% recorded once. The sample taken for sequencing was CD4+ T cells from blood, cultured in vitro. Every receptor here comes from a human donor who had recovered from COVID-19. CDR3s include the opening cysteine and the closing phenylalanine or tryptophan. D genes are given only for firm matches. The size entry is marked missing in some rows and otherwise reads once, few, many or a size class.

d_gene: TRBD1; abundance: few; v_gene: TRBV20-1; j_gene: TRBJ1-1; CDR3aa: CSARDPGQGAREAFF; CDR3nt: TGCAGTGCTAGAGATCCGGGGCAGGGGGCGCGAGAAGCTTTCTTT
d_gene: -; abundance: -; v_gene: TRBV7-6; j_gene: TRBJ2-5; CDR3aa: CASSPSRARETQYF; CDR3nt: TGTGCCAGCAGCCCAAGTCGGGCTAGGGAGACCCAGTACTTC
d_gene: TRBD1; abundance: -; v_gene: TRBV20-1; j_gene: TRBJ2-7; CDR3aa: CRVDRGYEQYF; CDR3nt: TGCAGAGTAGACAGGGGTTACGAGCAGTACTTC
d_gene: TRBD1; abundance: -; v_gene: TRBV6-1; j_gene: TRBJ1-1; CDR3aa: CASSVRQGIAEAFF; CDR3nt: TGTGCCAGCAGTGTGAGACAGGGAATCGCTGAAGCTTTCTTT
d_gene: -; abundance: -; v_gene: TRBV19; j_gene: TRBJ1-1; CDR3aa: CASSIAKTRGSAAFF; CDR3nt: TGTGCCAGTAGTATAGCGAAGACTAGGGGGAGCGCAGCTTTCTTT
d_gene: TRBD1; abundance: -; v_gene: TRBV18; j_gene: TRBJ1-6; CDR3aa: CASSPGTGGAQPLHF; CDR3nt: TGTGCCAGCTCACCCGGGACAGGAGGCGCACAGCCCCTCCACTTT
d_gene: TRBD1; abundance: -; v_gene: TRBV19; j_gene: TRBJ2-7; CDR3aa: CASSRWGQGSYEQYF; CDR3nt: TGTGCCAGTAGTAGGTGGGGACAGGGGTCCTACGAGCAGTACTTC
d_gene: -; abundance: few; v_gene: TRBV19; j_gene: TRBJ1-2; CDR3aa: CASSTQTTNYGYTF; CDR3nt: TGTGCCAGTAGTACCCAGACAACCAACTATGGCTACACCTTC
d_gene: -; abundance: -; v_gene: TRBV4-1; j_gene: TRBJ1-1; CDR3aa: CASRGPLKNTEAFF; CDR3nt: TGCGCCAGCCGGGGGCCACTTAAGAACACTGAAGCTTTCTTT
d_gene: -; abundance: -; v_gene: TRBV28; j_gene: TRBJ1-2; CDR3aa: CASSGIRLGYTF; CDR3nt: TGTGCCAGCTCAGGGATTCGGTTGGGCTACACCTTC
d_gene: -; abundance: -; v_gene: TRBV19; j_gene: TRBJ1-5; CDR3aa: CASRDRYSNQPQHF; CDR3nt: TGTGCCAGTAGGGACAGATATAGCAATCAGCCCCAGCATTTT
d_gene: TRBD2; abundance: -; v_gene: TRBV28; j_gene: TRBJ2-7; CDR3aa: CASSFPGTSGNHEQYF; CDR3nt: TGTGCCAGCAGTTTCCCGGGGACTAGCGGGAACCACGAGCAGTACTTC
d_gene: TRBD1; abundance: few; v_gene: TRBV24-1; j_gene: TRBJ2-3; CDR3aa: CATSDLDRGLTDTQYF; CDR3nt: TGTGCCACCAGTGATTTGGACAGGGGGCTGACAGATACGCAGTATTTT
d_gene: -; abundance: few; v_gene: TRBV7-9; j_gene: TRBJ1-2; CDR3aa: CASSLDGGGYTF; CDR3nt: TGTGCCAGCAGCTTGGACGGAGGCGGCTACACCTTC
d_gene: TRBD1; abundance: -; v_gene: TRBV19; j_gene: TRBJ1-5; CDR3aa: CASSIDRANQPQHF; CDR3nt: TGTGCCAGTAGTATTGACAGGGCCAATCAGCCCCAGCATTTT
d_gene: TRBD1; abundance: few; v_gene: TRBV27; j_gene: TRBJ2-7; CDR3aa: CASSLTAGTGGYEQYF; CDR3nt: TGTGCCAGCAGTTTAACCGCCGGGACAGGGGGCTACGAGCAGTACTTC
d_gene: -; abundance: -; v_gene: TRBV6-2/TRBV6-3; j_gene: TRBJ2-1; CDR3aa: CASSYPALVARRGLFF; CDR3nt: TGTGCCAGCAGTTACCCCGCCTTAGTTGCGCGACGGGGCCTGTTCTTC
d_gene: -; abundance: -; v_gene: TRBV7-9; j_gene: TRBJ2-7; CDR3aa: CATSLPQVSYEQYF; CDR3nt: TGTGCCACCTCTCTCCCCCAAGTGTCCTACGAGCAGTACTTC
d_gene: -; abundance: -; v_gene: TRBV30; j_gene: TRBJ2-1; CDR3aa: CAWSVQRHPLGNEQFF; CDR3nt: TGTGCCTGGAGTGTACAAAGGCACCCTTTAGGCAATGAGCAGTTCTTC
d_gene: -; abundance: once; v_gene: TRBV20-1; j_gene: TRBJ1-2; CDR3aa: CSAREDLTERYGYTF; CDR3nt: TGCAGTGCTAGAGAAGATTTGACAGAGCGCTATGGCTACACCTTC
d_gene: TRBD1; abundance: few; v_gene: TRBV28; j_gene: TRBJ1-6; CDR3aa: CASRPGTGTNSPLHF; CDR3nt: TGTGCCAGCAGACCCGGGACAGGGACGAATTCACCCCTCCACTTT
d_gene: -; abundance: -; v_gene: TRBV7-2; j_gene: TRBJ2-5; CDR3aa: CASTLNGGQGTQYF; CDR3nt: TGTGCCAGCACCCTAAACGGGGGGCAAGGGACCCAGTACTTC
d_gene: -; abundance: few; v_gene: TRBV7-3; j_gene: TRBJ2-2; CDR3aa: CASSSPGRTTSGELFF; CDR3nt: TGTGCCAGCAGTTCACCGGGACGGACCACCTCCGGGGAGCTGTTTTTT
d_gene: -; abundance: few; v_gene: TRBV28; j_gene: TRBJ1-5; CDR3aa: CASSKLQGWQPQHF; CDR3nt: TGTGCCAGCAGTAAATTGCAGGGGTGGCAGCCCCAGCATTTT
d_gene: TRBD1; abundance: few; v_gene: TRBV7-8; j_gene: TRBJ2-7; CDR3aa: CASRTGTGSYEQYF; CDR3nt: TGTGCCAGCAGAACCGGGACAGGGTCCTACGAGCAGTACTTC
d_gene: TRBD2; abundance: few; v_gene: TRBV7-2; j_gene: TRBJ2-1; CDR3aa: CASSPTSAYNEQFF; CDR3nt: TGTGCCAGCAGCCCGACTAGCGCCTACAATGAGCAGTTCTTC
d_gene: TRBD1; abundance: few; v_gene: TRBV10-3; j_gene: TRBJ2-5; CDR3aa: CAISGGQARETQYF; CDR3nt: TGTGCCATCAGTGGCGGACAGGCTCGTGAGACCCAGTACTTC
d_gene: TRBD1; abundance: -; v_gene: TRBV6-1; j_gene: TRBJ2-7; CDR3aa: CASNPQRGLTYEQYF; CDR3nt: TGTGCCAGCAACCCCCAAAGGGGGCTCACCTACGAGCAGTACTTC
d_gene: TRBD1; abundance: -; v_gene: TRBV20-1; j_gene: TRBJ2-3; CDR3aa: CSEEGRGSYTQYF; CDR3nt: TGCAGTGAAGAAGGCAGGGGGAGTTATACGCAGTATTTT
d_gene: -; abundance: -; v_gene: TRBV18; j_gene: TRBJ1-2; CDR3aa: CASSPEANYGYTF; CDR3nt: TGTGCCAGCTCACCAGAGGCTAACTATGGCTACACCTTC
d_gene: TRBD1; abundance: few; v_gene: TRBV7-8; j_gene: TRBJ1-2; CDR3aa: CASSPNRGGYGYTF; CDR3nt: TGTGCCAGCAGCCCCAACAGGGGAGGGTATGGCTACACCTTC
d_gene: TRBD1; abundance: -; v_gene: TRBV6-5; j_gene: TRBJ2-6; CDR3aa: CASSYSTGTGANVLTF; CDR3nt: TGTGCCAGCAGTTACTCGACAGGGACTGGGGCCAACGTCCTGACTTTC
d_gene: TRBD1; abundance: -; v_gene: TRBV15; j_gene: TRBJ2-7; CDR3aa: CATSPSFGQVSYEQYF; CDR3nt: TGTGCCACCTCACCGAGTTTTGGACAGGTCTCCTACGAGCAGTACTTC
d_gene: -; abundance: few; v_gene: TRBV28; j_gene: TRBJ2-2; CDR3aa: CASSFEGGNTGELFF; CDR3nt: TGTGCCAGCAGTTTTGAGGGTGGGAACACCGGGGAGCTGTTTTTT
d_gene: -; abundance: -; v_gene: TRBV5-1; j_gene: TRBJ2-1; CDR3aa: CASSLLGYNEQFF; CDR3nt: TGCGCCAGCAGCTTATTGGGTTACAATGAGCAGTTCTTC
d_gene: -; abundance: -; v_gene: TRBV2; j_gene: TRBJ1-2; CDR3aa: CASREDGGYTF; CDR3nt: TGTGCCAGCAGGGAGGATGGGGGCTACACCTTC
d_gene: -; abundance: -; v_gene: TRBV9; j_gene: TRBJ1-2; CDR3aa: CASSVGQSYGYTF; CDR3nt: TGTGCCAGCAGCGTAGGACAGAGCTATGGCTACACCTTC
d_gene: TRBD1; abundance: -; v_gene: TRBV7-6; j_gene: TRBJ1-1; CDR3aa: CASSLASGGTEAFF; CDR3nt: TGTGCCAGCAGCTTAGCATCAGGGGGCACTGAAGCTTTCTTT
d_gene: -; abundance: -; v_gene: TRBV7-2; j_gene: TRBJ2-7; CDR3aa: CASSLTGLDYEQYF; CDR3nt: TGTGCCAGCAGCTTAACGGGCCTTGACTACGAGCAGTACTTC
d_gene: -; abundance: few; v_gene: TRBV28; j_gene: TRBJ1-6; CDR3aa: CASRTEDLSSYNSPLHF; CDR3nt: TGTGCCAGCAGGACCGAAGACCTGAGCTCCTATAATTCACCCCTCCACTTT
d_gene: -; abundance: -; v_gene: TRBV5-1; j_gene: TRBJ2-5; CDR3aa: CASSLQETQYF; CDR3nt: TGCGCCAGCAGCCTACAAGAGACCCAGTACTTC
d_gene: -; abundance: -; v_gene: TRBV9; j_gene: TRBJ1-1; CDR3aa: CASSVGGTEWTEAFF; CDR3nt: TGTGCCAGCAGCGTAGGAGGCACTGAATGGACTGAAGCTTTCTTT
d_gene: TRBD2; abundance: few; v_gene: TRBV12-3/TRBV12-4; j_gene: TRBJ2-2; CDR3aa: CASSPGTSGGRGELFF; CDR3nt: TGTGCCAGCAGTCCCGGGACTAGCGGGGGCCGCGGGGAGCTGTTTTTT
d_gene: TRBD1; abundance: -; v_gene: TRBV12-3/TRBV12-4; j_gene: TRBJ1-2; CDR3aa: CASSMGQGGGYTF; CDR3nt: TGTGCCAGCAGCATGGGACAGGGGGGTGGCTACACCTTC
d_gene: -; abundance: -; v_gene: TRBV28; j_gene: TRBJ2-5; CDR3aa: CASSLSRAQETQYF; CDR3nt: TGTGCCAGCAGTTTAAGCAGGGCTCAAGAGACCCAGTACTTC
d_gene: TRBD1; abundance: -; v_gene: TRBV23-1; j_gene: TRBJ2-7; CDR3aa: CASSPPNPGTAGGAGPF; CDR3nt: TGCGCCAGCAGTCCCCCCAATCCCGGGACAGCAGGGGGCGCTGGCCCTTTC
d_gene: TRBD1; abundance: few; v_gene: TRBV10-2; j_gene: TRBJ2-4; CDR3aa: CASRAQGVGNIQYF; CDR3nt: TGCGCCAGCAGAGCACAGGGGGTTGGAAACATTCAGTACTTC
d_gene: -; abundance: -; v_gene: TRBV7-3; j_gene: TRBJ2-2; CDR3aa: CASSLTGSNTGELFF; CDR3nt: TGTGCCAGCAGCTTAACTGGATCGAACACCGGGGAGCTGTTTTTT
d_gene: -; abundance: -; v_gene: TRBV20-1; j_gene: TRBJ1-5; CDR3aa: CSARAGYNQPQHF; CDR3nt: TGCAGTGCTAGAGCAGGTTACAATCAGCCCCAGCATTTT
d_gene: -; abundance: -; v_gene: TRBV5-8; j_gene: TRBJ2-1; CDR3aa: CASSPWWFSGVPDNEQFF; CDR3nt: TGTGCCAGCAGCCCCTGGTGGTTCTCGGGAGTACCGGACAATGAGCAGTTCTTC
d_gene: -; abundance: -; v_gene: TRBV3-1; j_gene: TRBJ2-1; CDR3aa: CASSHRTVEQFF; CDR3nt: TGTGCCAGCAGCCATCGGACCGTCGAGCAGTTCTTC
d_gene: -; abundance: few; v_gene: TRBV6-2/TRBV6-3; j_gene: TRBJ1-2; CDR3aa: CASSPRGGHGYTF; CDR3nt: TGTGCCAGCAGCCCACGTGGGGGGCATGGCTACACCTTC
d_gene: TRBD2; abundance: -; v_gene: TRBV25-1; j_gene: TRBJ2-1; CDR3aa: CASSEAGGSYNEQFF; CDR3nt: TGTGCCAGCAGTGAGGCGGGGGGGAGCTACAATGAGCAGTTCTTC
d_gene: -; abundance: -; v_gene: TRBV6-1; j_gene: TRBJ1-5; CDR3aa: CASREGAGNQPQHF; CDR3nt: TGTGCCAGCCGTGAAGGGGCAGGCAATCAGCCCCAGCATTTT
d_gene: -; abundance: few; v_gene: TRBV7-9; j_gene: TRBJ1-2; CDR3aa: CASSTTGTTAGYTF; CDR3nt: TGTGCCAGCAGCACAACCGGGACAACGGCTGGCTACACCTTC